What follows are 30 T cell receptor beta chains derived from one specimen sequenced in a study of blood T cell repertoires in COVID-19. The repertoire was sequenced with immunoSEQ multiplex PCR; TCRdb's copy has only in-frame clones and lacks some. The top ten hold roughly 28% of the sample, which has roughly 30,000 clones, roughly 87% seen once. What was sequenced was peripheral blood. These receptors all stem from a man older than 75 with acute or convalescent COVID-19.

The chain recombines TRBV7-9 with TRBJ1-4, with 10 bases matching TRBD1. This CDR3 has 15 residues. In germline, CDR1 is SEHNR, CDR2 FQNEAQ (reference sequence). V lost 5 bases to trimming and J lost 6 bases; unmatched junction nucleotides: 6. The CDR3 coding sequence is TGTGCCAGCAGCATCGACAGGGGGCGGGATGAAAAACTGTTTTTT. It translates to CASSIDRGRDEKLFF.

A word on this clone: Germline and junction disagree at one end, which may indicate a read error. The chain employs TRBV7-9 and TRBJ1-5; 8 nucleotides agree with TRBD1. CDR3 size: 13 residues. The germline V gene encodes CDR1 SEHNR and CDR2 FQNEAQ (reference sequence). The CDR3 DNA reads TGTGCCAGCAGCAGGACAGGGAATCCGCCCCAGCATTTT. It translates to CASSRTGNPPQHF.

This clone was counted a single time. The chain uses TRBV28 and TRBJ2-7, with 8 nucleotides matching TRBD1. From germline, CDR1 is MDHEN and CDR2 SYDVKM. V shed 6 bases, J shed 0 bases, and the junction held 10 bases outside the gene matches. The CDR3 covers 16 residues. CDR3 coding DNA: TGTGCCAGCAGGACGACTGGACAGGGAAGCTCCTACGAGCAGTACTTC. This encodes CASRTTGQGSSYEQYF. Variable domain in full (rest from reference TRBV28 and TRBJ2-7): DVKVTQSSRYLVKRTGEKVFLECVQDMDHENMFWYRQDPGLGLRLIYFSYDVKMKEKGDIPEGYSVSREKKERFSLILESASTNQTSMYLCASRTTGQGSSYEQYFGPGTRLTVT.

This chain uses TRBV6-6 with TRBJ2-1, with 16 bases fitting TRBD2. This CDR3 has 16 amino acids. V was clipped by 7 bases and J by 12 bases; unmatched bases: 12. Germline CDR1 reads MNHNY; CDR2 reads SVGAGI (reference sequence). The CDR3 coding sequence is TGTGCCAGCATTTTAGGGACTAGCGGGAGGGCCACTGGGCAGTTCTTC. It codes for CASILGTSGRATGQFF.

Notes on this clone: The same CDR3 arises from other DNA sequences in this sample as well. The chain combines TRBV5-1 with TRBJ2-1; weak D call: TRBD2 (6 bases). This CDR3 has 15 residues. Germline CDR1 and CDR2: SGHRS and YFSETQ. V dropped 4 bases and J dropped 0 bases, with 11 bases sitting between them. The CDR3 DNA is TGCGCCAGCAGCCTCGACGGGAGCTCCTACAATGAGCAGTTCTTC. This translates into CASSLDGSSYNEQFF.

The chain is built from TRBV28 and TRBJ1-2, with D maybe TRBD1 (5 bases). The CDR3 sequence is 12 residues long. Trimming shortened V by 5 bases and J by 3 bases, and 7 bases separated the two germline ends. CDR1 and CDR2 from the germline V gene are MDHEN and SYDVKM. The CDR3 here is CASSLTDYGYTF. Here the CDR3 DNA reads TGTGCCAGCAGTCTGACAGACTATGGCTACACCTTC.

The chain employs TRBV5-8 and TRBJ1-4; D is undetermined. Germline CDR1 and CDR2: SGHTS and YDEGEE. The CDR3 loop spans 14 amino acids. V lost 0 bases and J 8 bases, leaving 11 bases between the germline ends. CDR3 protein: CASSLGSSGEKLFF. DNA for the CDR3: TGTGCCAGCAGCTTGGGATCAAGCGGAGAAAAACTGTTTTTT.

This chain links TRBV11-3 with TRBJ2-1; 8 bases match TRBD2. The CDR3 spans 17 residues. V lost 1 base and J lost 4; bases outside the gene matches: 9. Per the germline V gene, CDR1 is SGHNT and CDR2 is YENEEA. The CDR3 nucleotides read TGTGCCAGCAGCTTAGCTTCCTTCGGGAGGGGTTACAATGAGCAGTTCTTC. It translates to CASSLASFGRGYNEQFF.

The chain links TRBV5-1 to TRBJ2-1, with TRBD2 matching 12 bases. The CDR3 consists of 18 residues. Unmatched junction bases numbered 16, after V lost 4 bases and J lost 8 bases. Germline values: CDR1 SGHRS, CDR2 YFSETQ. The CDR3 DNA reads TGCGCCAGCAGCCCCGACGCCCCTAGCGGGAGGGCAAGGCATGAGCAGTTCTTC. Translation: CASSPDAPSGRARHEQFF.

This sequence joins TRBV10-2 and TRBJ2-7, with 10 bases aligning to TRBD2. Trimming removed 10 bases from V and 4 bases from J; junction bases left unmatched: 7. The CDR3 has 13 residues. CDR1 is WSHSY and CDR2 is SAAADI in the germline V gene. CDR3 loop: CATGAGGPYEQYF. In DNA, the CDR3 is TGCGCCACCGGAGCGGGAGGGCCTTACGAGCAGTACTTC.

This chain connects TRBV2 to TRBJ2-7; 12 nucleotides align to TRBD2. The germline gives CDR1 SNHLY, CDR2 FYNNEI. Germline trimming cut 5 bases from V and 3 bases from J; bases unmatched to any gene: 5. The CDR3 is 15 amino acids. CDR3 residues: CASSNGLAGLYEQYF. In DNA form, the CDR3 reads TGTGCCAGCAGTAACGGACTAGCGGGGCTCTACGAGCAGTACTTC.

V gene TRBV7-9 combines with J gene TRBJ1-5, with TRBD1 matching over 7 bases. In germline, CDR1 is SEHNR, CDR2 FQNEAQ (reference sequence). The CDR3 runs to 17 residues. J was trimmed by 1 base and V by 1 base; bases with no gene match: 7. For the CDR3, the DNA is TGTGCCAGCAGCTTAGGTCTTCAGGGGGGAAGCAATCAGCCCCAGCATTTT. It codes for CASSLGLQGGSNQPQHF.

The sample holds one count of this clone. V and J are TRBV10-3 and TRBJ2-5, with TRBD2 as a possible D gene (6 bases). V lost 4 bases and J lost 9, with 15 bases in between. Looked up from germline, CDR1 is ENHRY and CDR2 is SYGVKD. CDR3 size: 13 residues. The DNA of the CDR3 is TGTGCCATCAGTGTGAGCAGGGAGGAGGCCCAGTACTTC. Protein product: CAISVSREEAQYF.

This chain joins TRBV29-1 and TRBJ1-6; D is undetermined. CDR1 and CDR2 (germline): SQVTM, ANQGSEA. The V end lost 4 bases, the J end lost 9 bases, and 13 bases lay between the germline ends. The CDR3 has 13 amino acids. The CDR3 loop reads CSVVQAEGSPLHF. The CDR3 region has the DNA TGCAGCGTTGTGCAGGCTGAGGGTTCACCCCTCCACTTT.

This clone occurred once. The gene calls are TRBV11-2 and TRBJ2-7, with 10 bases aligning to TRBD2. The CDR3 spans 15 residues. After removal of 5 bases from V and 5 bases from J, the junction contained 9 bases not matched to a gene. From germline, CDR1 is SGHAT and CDR2 FQNNGV. CDR3 residues: CASSRSSGRNNEQYF. The CDR3 coding sequence is TGTGCCAGCAGCCGTTCTAGCGGGAGAAATAACGAGCAGTACTTC.

The rearrangement uses TRBV28 and TRBJ2-1, with a tentative D call TRBD2 (6 bases). V was shortened by 4 bases and J by 0 bases, with 16 bases between the two germline ends. Germline V gene data show CDR1 as MDHEN and CDR2 as SYDVKM. This CDR3 region has 17 residues. The CDR3, as DNA: TGTGCCAGCAGTTACACCGGGCGGGGTAACTCCTACAATGAGCAGTTCTTC. Protein sequence: CASSYTGRGNSYNEQFF.

The chain joins TRBV7-9 to TRBJ2-3; D call uncertain. Trimming took 7 bases from V and 1 from J, leaving 15 bases between them. The CDR3 has 15 residues. Germline V gene lookup returns CDR1 SEHNR and CDR2 FQNEAQ (reference sequence). CDR3 in amino acids: CASNPANEGTDTQYF. The CDR3 nucleotides are TGTGCCAGCAATCCGGCCAACGAGGGCACAGATACGCAGTATTTT.

The V gene is TRBV19, the J gene TRBJ1-2, with a tentative D call TRBD1 (5 bases). CDR3 length: 15 amino acids. Trimming took off 0 bases at V and 3 bases at J, with 11 bases between the two ends. Germline V gene sequence: CDR1 LNHDA, CDR2 SQIVND (reference sequence). This chain's CDR3 is CASSIDRGADYGYTF. CDR3 bases: TGTGCCAGTAGTATAGATAGGGGCGCGGACTATGGCTACACCTTC.

The rearrangement uses TRBV18 and TRBJ1-4, with TRBD1 matching over 7 bases. Germline trimming cut 4 bases from V and 5 bases from J; bases unmatched to any gene: 4. Per the germline V gene, CDR1 is KGHSH and CDR2 is LQKENI. The CDR3 contains 14 residues. The CDR3 bases are TGTGCCAGCTCACTTGACAGGGCGAATGAAAAACTGTTTTTT. Translation: CASSLDRANEKLFF.

The chain employs TRBV6-5 and TRBJ2-6; tentatively, D is TRBD1 (5 bases). Germline V gene sequence: CDR1 MNHEY, CDR2 SVGAGI. CDR3 length equals 15 residues. V gave up 6 bases and J gave up 0 bases, with 9 bases separating them. The CDR3 sequence: CASRGVYSGANVLTF. CDR3 coding DNA: TGTGCCAGCAGAGGGGTATACTCTGGGGCCAACGTCCTGACTTTC.

V and J are TRBV2 and TRBJ1-2, with 10 bases matching TRBD1. Germline V lookup: CDR1 SNHLY, CDR2 FYNNEI. V was clipped by 7 bases and J by 7 bases; unmatched bases: 3. CDR3 length: 12 residues. DNA of the CDR3: TGTGCCAGCACCGGGACAGGGGTTGGCTACACCTTC. It is translated as CASTGTGVGYTF.

The chain joins TRBV11-2 to TRBJ2-5, with D possibly being TRBD1 (5 bases). This CDR3 is 13 amino acids long. CDR1 is SGHAT, CDR2 FQNNGV, per germline. The V end lost 1 base, the J end lost 5 bases, and 8 bases lay between the germline ends. CDR3 DNA: TGTGCCAGCAGCTTAGCAGGGATGGAGACCCAGTACTTC. Translation: CASSLAGMETQYF. Supplemented by reference TRBV11-2 and TRBJ2-5, the full variable domain reads EAGVAQSPRYKIIEKRQSVAFWCNPISGHATLYWYQQILGQGPKLLIQFQNNGVVDDSQLPKDRFSAERLKGVDSTLKIQPAKLEDSAVYLCASSLAGMETQYFGPGTRLLVL.

This clone was counted a single time. J is TRBJ2-3 and V is TRBV18, with D perhaps TRBD1 (7 bases). CDR3 size: 16 residues. Trimming stripped 5 bases from V and 2 bases from J, with 17 bases between. In germline, CDR1 is KGHSH, CDR2 LQKENI. The CDR3 DNA reads TGTGCCAGCTCATCATATCAGGGGGGCCCCACAGATACGCAGTATTTT. As protein: CASSSYQGGPTDTQYF.

The chain employs TRBV18 and TRBJ1-1, with 7 bases identical to TRBD1. CDR1 KGHSH and CDR2 LQKENI come from the germline V gene. The CDR3 contains 13 residues. The ends lost 8 bases at V and 5 bases at J; junction bases unmatched: 8. Here the CDR3 reads CASTDDRETEAFF. For the CDR3, the DNA is TGTGCCAGCACAGATGACAGGGAAACTGAAGCTTTCTTT.

The rearrangement links TRBV5-1 to TRBJ2-3; TRBD2 agrees at 11 bases. Germline V lookup: CDR1 SGHRS, CDR2 YFSETQ. The CDR3 contains 15 residues. Trimming at V came to 6 bases and at J to 10 bases, leaving 13 bases not matched to a gene. The CDR3 bases are TGCGCCAGCATCACGACCGGGACTAGCGGAGGGCCGCAGTATTTT. Its protein is CASITTGTSGGPQYF.

This chain links TRBV6-6 with TRBJ2-2; 9 bases match TRBD1. Germline V lookup: CDR1 MNHNY, CDR2 SVGAGI (reference sequence). Germline trimming cut 9 bases from V and 5 bases from J; bases unmatched to any gene: 13. The CDR3 has 16 amino acids. The CDR3 DNA reads as TGTGCCAGTCGAGCCCGGGGGACAGGGCTAACCGGGGAGCTGTTTTTT. Translation: CASRARGTGLTGELFF.

This clone was observed a single time. The chain links TRBV11-3 to TRBJ2-7; TRBD1 aligns across 7 bases. This CDR3 contains 15 residues. Losses at the gene ends were 6 bases for V and 3 bases for J; bases not matched to a gene: 11. The germline V gene has CDR1 SGHNT and CDR2 YENEEA. The CDR3 sequence: CASRSPRQGSYEQYF. In nucleotides, the CDR3 is TGTGCCAGCAGGTCCCCGCGACAGGGAAGCTACGAGCAGTACTTC.

The chain employs TRBV4-1 and TRBJ1-4, with TRBD1 matching 9 bases. CDR1 is MGHRA and CDR2 is YSYEKL in the germline V gene. This CDR3 contains 16 residues. V lost 5 bases, J lost 7 bases, and 11 bases stayed unmatched. CDR3 in DNA: TGCGCCAGCAGCTTTCGTACAGGGGGCGCGGTTGAAAAACTGTTTTTT. Its translation is CASSFRTGGAVEKLFF.

V usage is TRBV7-2 and J usage is TRBJ2-1; 7 bases align to TRBD2. This CDR3 contains 14 residues. CDR1 and CDR2 from the germline V gene are SGHTA and FQGNSA. V gave up 5 bases and J gave up 12 bases; unmatched junction bases: 13. The CDR3 sequence is CASSVPRRLARQFF. CDR3 sequence (DNA): TGTGCCAGCAGCGTACCACGGAGACTAGCCCGGCAGTTCTTC.

For this clone: One junction end disagrees with the germline gene, perhaps due to a read error. The chain carries TRBV10-3 and TRBJ2-1; D is possibly TRBD2 (6 bases). The germline V gene has CDR1 ENHRY and CDR2 SYGVKD. The CDR3 totals 13 residues. The CDR3 is CAISGSSCNEQFF. DNA for the CDR3: TGTGCCATCAGCGGGAGCTCCTGCAATGAGCAGTTCTTC.